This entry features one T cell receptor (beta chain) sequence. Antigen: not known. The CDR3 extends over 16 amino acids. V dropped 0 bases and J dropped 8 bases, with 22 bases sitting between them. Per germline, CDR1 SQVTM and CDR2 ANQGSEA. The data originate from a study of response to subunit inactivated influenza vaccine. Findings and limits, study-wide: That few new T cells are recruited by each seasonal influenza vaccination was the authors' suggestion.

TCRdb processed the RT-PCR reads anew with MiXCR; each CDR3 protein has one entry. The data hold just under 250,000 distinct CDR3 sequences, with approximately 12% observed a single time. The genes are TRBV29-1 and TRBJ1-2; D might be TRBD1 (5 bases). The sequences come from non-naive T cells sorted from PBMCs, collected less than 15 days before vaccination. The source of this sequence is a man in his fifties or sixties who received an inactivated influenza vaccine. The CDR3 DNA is TGCAGCGTTGAAGATCTTGGGAGGGGCCCACTCGCGGGCTACACCTTC. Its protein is CSVEDLGRGPLAGYTF.